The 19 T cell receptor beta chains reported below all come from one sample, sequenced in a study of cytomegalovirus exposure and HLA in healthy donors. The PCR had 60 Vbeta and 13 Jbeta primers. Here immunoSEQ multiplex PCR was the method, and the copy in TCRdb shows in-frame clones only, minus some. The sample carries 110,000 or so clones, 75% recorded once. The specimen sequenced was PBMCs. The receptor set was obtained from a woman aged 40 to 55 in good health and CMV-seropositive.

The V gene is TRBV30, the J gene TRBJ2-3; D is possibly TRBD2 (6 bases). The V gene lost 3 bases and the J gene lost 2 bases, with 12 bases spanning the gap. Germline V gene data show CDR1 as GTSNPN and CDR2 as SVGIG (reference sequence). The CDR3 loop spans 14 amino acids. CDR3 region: CAWSPAGITDTQYF. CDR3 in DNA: TGTGCCTGGAGCCCGGCGGGAATCACAGATACGCAGTATTTT.

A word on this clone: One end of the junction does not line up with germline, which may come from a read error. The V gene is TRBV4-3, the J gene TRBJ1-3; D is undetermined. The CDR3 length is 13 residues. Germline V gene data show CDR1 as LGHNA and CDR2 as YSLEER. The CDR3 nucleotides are TGCGCCAGCAGCGAAGACATGGGAAACACCATATATTTT. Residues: CASSEDMGNTIYF.

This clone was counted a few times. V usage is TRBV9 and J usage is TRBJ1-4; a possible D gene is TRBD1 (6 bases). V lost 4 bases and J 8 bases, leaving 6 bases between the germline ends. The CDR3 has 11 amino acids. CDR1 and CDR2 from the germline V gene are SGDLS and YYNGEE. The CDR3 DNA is TGTGCCAGCAGCAGGGGGGAAAAACTGTTTTTT. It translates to CASSRGEKLFF.

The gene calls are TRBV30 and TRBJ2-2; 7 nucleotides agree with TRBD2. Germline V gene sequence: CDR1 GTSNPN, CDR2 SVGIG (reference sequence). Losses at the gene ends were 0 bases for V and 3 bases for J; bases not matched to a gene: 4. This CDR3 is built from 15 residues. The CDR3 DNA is TGTGCCTGGAGTGTCGGGACTATATACACCGGGGAGCTGTTTTTT. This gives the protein CAWSVGTIYTGELFF.

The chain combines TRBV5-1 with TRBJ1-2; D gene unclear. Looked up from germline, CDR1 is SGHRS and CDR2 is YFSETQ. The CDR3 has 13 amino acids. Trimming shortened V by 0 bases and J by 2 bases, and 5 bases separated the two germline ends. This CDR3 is CASSLAQNYGYTF. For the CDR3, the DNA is TGCGCCAGCAGCTTGGCCCAGAACTATGGCTACACCTTC.

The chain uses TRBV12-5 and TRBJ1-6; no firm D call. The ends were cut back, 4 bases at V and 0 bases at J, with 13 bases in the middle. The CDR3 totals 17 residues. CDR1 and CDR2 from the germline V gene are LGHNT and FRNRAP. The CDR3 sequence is CASGWETASSYNSPLHF. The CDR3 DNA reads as TGTGCTAGTGGTTGGGAGACGGCGAGCTCCTATAATTCACCCCTCCACTTT.

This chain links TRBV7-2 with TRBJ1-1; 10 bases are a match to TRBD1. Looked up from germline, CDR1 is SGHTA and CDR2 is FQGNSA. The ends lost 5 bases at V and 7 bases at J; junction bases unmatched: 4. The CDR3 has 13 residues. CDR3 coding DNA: TGTGCCAGCAGCCACCGGGACAGGGGTGAAGCTTTCTTT. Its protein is CASSHRDRGEAFF. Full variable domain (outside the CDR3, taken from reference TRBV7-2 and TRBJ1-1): GAGVSQSPSNKVTEKGKDVELRCDPISGHTALYWYRQSLGQGLEFLIYFQGNSAPDKSGLPSDRFSAERTGGSVSTLTIQRTQQEDSAVYLCASSHRDRGEAFFGQGTRLTVV.

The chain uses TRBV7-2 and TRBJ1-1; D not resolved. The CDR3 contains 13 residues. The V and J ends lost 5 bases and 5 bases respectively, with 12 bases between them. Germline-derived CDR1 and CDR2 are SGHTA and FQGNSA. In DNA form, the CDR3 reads TGTGCCAGCAGCCGTCCTCCGGAGACTGAAGCTTTCTTT. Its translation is CASSRPPETEAFF.

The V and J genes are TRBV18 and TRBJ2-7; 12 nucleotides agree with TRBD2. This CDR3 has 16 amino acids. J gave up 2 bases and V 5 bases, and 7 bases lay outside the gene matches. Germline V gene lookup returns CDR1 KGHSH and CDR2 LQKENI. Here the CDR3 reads CASSSFLAGGTYEQYF. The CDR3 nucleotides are TGTGCCAGCTCATCATTCCTAGCGGGGGGGACCTACGAGCAGTACTTC.

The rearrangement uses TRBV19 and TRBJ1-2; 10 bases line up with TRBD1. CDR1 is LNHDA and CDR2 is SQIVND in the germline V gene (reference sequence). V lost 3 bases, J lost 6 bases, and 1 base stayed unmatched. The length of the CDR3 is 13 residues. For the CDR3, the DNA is TGTGCCAGTAGTATCGGGACAGGGGATGGCTACACCTTC. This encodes CASSIGTGDGYTF.

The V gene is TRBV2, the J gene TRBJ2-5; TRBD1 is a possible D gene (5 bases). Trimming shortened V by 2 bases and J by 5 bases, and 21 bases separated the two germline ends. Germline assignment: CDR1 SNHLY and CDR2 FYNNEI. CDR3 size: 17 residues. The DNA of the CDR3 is TGTGCCAGCAGTGAAAGTATAAGGGGCAGGGATGGTGAGACCCAGTACTTC. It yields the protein CASSESIRGRDGETQYF.

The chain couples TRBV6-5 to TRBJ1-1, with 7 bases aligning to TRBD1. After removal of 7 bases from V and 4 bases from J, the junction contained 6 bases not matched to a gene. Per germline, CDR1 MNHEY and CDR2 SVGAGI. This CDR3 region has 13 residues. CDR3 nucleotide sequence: TGTGCCAGCACCCAGGGGGTGGGCACTGAAGCTTTCTTT. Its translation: CASTQGVGTEAFF.

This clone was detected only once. CDR3 residues: CASSVGRPPSEQYF. DNA for the CDR3: TGTGCCAGCAGTGTAGGGAGACCGCCTTCCGAGCAGTACTTC. The chain combines TRBV13 with TRBJ2-7; possible D gene TRBD2, 5 bases. The germline V gene has CDR1 PRHDT and CDR2 FYEKMQ (reference sequence). V was clipped by 6 bases and J by 6 bases, with 18 bases between them. This CDR3 region has 14 residues.

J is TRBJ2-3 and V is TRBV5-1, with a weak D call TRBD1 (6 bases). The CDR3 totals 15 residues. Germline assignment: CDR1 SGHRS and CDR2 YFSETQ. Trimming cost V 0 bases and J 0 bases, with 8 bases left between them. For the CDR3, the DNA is TGCGCCAGCAGCTTGGGGGACATTAGCACAGATACGCAGTATTTT. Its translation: CASSLGDISTDTQYF.

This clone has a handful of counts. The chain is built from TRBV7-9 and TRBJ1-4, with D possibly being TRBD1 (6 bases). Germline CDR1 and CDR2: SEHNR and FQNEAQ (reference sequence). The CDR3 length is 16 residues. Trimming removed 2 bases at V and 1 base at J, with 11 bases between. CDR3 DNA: TGTGCCAGCAGCTTACTGGGGGCGGGAACTAATGAAAAACTGTTTTTT. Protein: CASSLLGAGTNEKLFF.

CDR3 in amino acids: CASTANGEGRYEQFF. In nucleotides, the CDR3 is TGTGCCAGCACCGCTAACGGGGAGGGCCGCTATGAGCAGTTCTTC. The V gene is TRBV6-5, the J gene TRBJ2-1; 7 bases match TRBD2. The CDR3 is 15 residues long. J gave up 8 bases and V 7 bases, and 14 bases lay outside the gene matches. CDR1 and CDR2 (germline): MNHEY, SVGAGI.

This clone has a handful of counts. The CDR3 sequence is CASSLEAVTYNEQFF. The CDR3 DNA follows: TGTGCCAGCAGCTTGGAGGCGGTAACCTACAATGAGCAGTTCTTC. The J gene is TRBJ2-1, the V gene TRBV5-6; D is uncertain. The V gene lost 0 bases and the J gene lost 2 bases, with 9 bases spanning the gap. The CDR3 is 15 amino acids. Germline V gene sequence: CDR1 SGHDT, CDR2 YYEEEE.

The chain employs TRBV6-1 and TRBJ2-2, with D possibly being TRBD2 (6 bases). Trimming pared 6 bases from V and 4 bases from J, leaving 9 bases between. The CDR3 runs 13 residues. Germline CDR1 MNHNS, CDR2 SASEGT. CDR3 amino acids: CASRRESTGELFF. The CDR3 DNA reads TGTGCCAGCAGACGGGAGTCCACCGGGGAGCTGTTTTTT.

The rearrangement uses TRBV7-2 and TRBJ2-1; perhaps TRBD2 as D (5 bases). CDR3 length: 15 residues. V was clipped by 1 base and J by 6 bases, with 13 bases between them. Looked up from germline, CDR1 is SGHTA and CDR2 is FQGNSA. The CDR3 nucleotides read TGTGCCAGCAGCTTAGAGAGCGCAGGAGGCAATGAGCAGTTCTTC. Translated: CASSLESAGGNEQFF. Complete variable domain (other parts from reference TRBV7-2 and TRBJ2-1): GAGVSQSPSNKVTEKGKDVELRCDPISGHTALYWYRQSLGQGLEFLIYFQGNSAPDKSGLPSDRFSAERTGGSVSTLTIQRTQQEDSAVYLCASSLESAGGNEQFFGPGTRLTVL.